This TCR beta chain was documented in a study of shared clonotypes between healthy human individuals. Profiling relied on immunoSEQ multiplex PCR, and the TCRdb table lists in-frame clones only, not all of them. The repertoire holds around 320,000 clones, 80% to 90% seen once, with 15% to 20% in the top ten. Overall study findings and caveats: The diversity represented, both genetic and in exposure history, was limited by few donors.

This CDR3 is built from 16 residues. The trim removed 6 bases at V and 1 base at J, leaving 8 bases unmatched. Germline loops: CDR1 PRHDT, CDR2 FYEKMQ (reference sequence). This clone was detected once. Its antigen remains unidentified. This receptor was obtained from a man aged 18-30 years in good health. Sequenced material: memory CD8+ T cells sorted from blood. The sample's subset: CD45RO+ cells pooled with CCR7-negative TemRA cells. The V and J genes are TRBV13 and TRBJ2-2; 7 bases match TRBD2. The CDR3 sequence: CASSPPSSGNTGELFF. CDR3 DNA: TGTGCCAGCAGTCCCCCTTCTAGCGGGAACACCGGGGAGCTGTTTTTT.